Given below is one TCR beta chain in context. The CDR3 has 14 residues. CDR1 is SNHLY, CDR2 FYNNEI, per germline. Between the trimmed V and J ends, which lost 6 bases and 5 bases, there was a span of 17 bases. This sample was taken from a study of blood T cell repertoires in COVID-19. Study overall: From the United States, Italy and Spain came samples of acute and convalescent COVID-19.

Profiling relied on immunoSEQ multiplex PCR, and the TCRdb table lists in-frame clones only, not all of them. The repertoire holds hundreds of thousands of clones, with roughly 86% as singletons. The origin of this receptor is a human donor in a cohort sampled during active COVID-19. The chain has TRBV2 and TRBJ2-7, with D possibly being TRBD1 (6 bases). The material sequenced was peripheral blood. The CDR3 region has the DNA TGTGCCAGCAGGGTAATAGGGACAAGGCACGAGCAGTACTTC. This encodes CASRVIGTRHEQYF.